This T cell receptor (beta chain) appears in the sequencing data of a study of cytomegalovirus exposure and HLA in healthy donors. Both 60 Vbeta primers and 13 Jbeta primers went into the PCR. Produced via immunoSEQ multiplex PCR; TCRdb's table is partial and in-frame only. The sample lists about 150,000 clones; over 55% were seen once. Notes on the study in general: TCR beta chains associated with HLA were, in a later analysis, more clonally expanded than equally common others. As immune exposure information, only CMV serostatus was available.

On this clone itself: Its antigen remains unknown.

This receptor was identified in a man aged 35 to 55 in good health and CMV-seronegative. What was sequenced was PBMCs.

The CDR3 is CASSRGQATNEKLFF. The CDR3, as DNA: TGCGCCAGCAGCCGAGGACAGGCAACTAATGAAAAACTGTTTTTT. The chain combines TRBV4-3 with TRBJ1-4; 7 positions agree with TRBD1. CDR1 LGHNA and CDR2 YSLEER come from the germline V gene. The CDR3 is 15 amino acids. The ends lost 4 bases at V and 0 bases at J; junction bases unmatched: 2.